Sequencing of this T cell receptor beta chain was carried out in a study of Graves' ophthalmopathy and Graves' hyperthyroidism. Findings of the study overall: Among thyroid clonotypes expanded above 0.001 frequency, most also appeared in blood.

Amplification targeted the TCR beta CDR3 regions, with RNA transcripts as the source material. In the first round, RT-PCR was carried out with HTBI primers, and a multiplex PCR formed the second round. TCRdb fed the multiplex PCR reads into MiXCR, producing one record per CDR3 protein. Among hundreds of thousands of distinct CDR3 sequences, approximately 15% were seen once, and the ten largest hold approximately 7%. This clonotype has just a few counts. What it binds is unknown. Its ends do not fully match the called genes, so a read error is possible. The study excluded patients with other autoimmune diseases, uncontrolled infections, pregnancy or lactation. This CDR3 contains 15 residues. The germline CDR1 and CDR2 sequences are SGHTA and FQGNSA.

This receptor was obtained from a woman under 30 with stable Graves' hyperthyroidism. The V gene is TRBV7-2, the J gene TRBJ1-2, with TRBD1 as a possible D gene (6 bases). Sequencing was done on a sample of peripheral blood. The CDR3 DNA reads TGTGTCAGCAGCGCGAAACAGGGATTTAACTATGGCTACACCTTC. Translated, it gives CVSSAKQGFNYGYTF.